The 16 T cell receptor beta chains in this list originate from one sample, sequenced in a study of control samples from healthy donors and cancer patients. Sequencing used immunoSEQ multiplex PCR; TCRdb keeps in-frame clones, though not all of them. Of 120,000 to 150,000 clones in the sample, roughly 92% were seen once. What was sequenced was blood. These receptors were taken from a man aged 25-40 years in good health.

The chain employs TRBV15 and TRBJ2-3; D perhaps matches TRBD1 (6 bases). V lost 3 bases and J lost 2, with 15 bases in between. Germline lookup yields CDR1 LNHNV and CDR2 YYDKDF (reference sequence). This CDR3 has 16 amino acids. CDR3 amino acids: CATSRNRVDITDTQYF. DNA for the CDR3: TGTGCCACCAGCAGGAACAGGGTTGATATCACAGATACGCAGTATTTT.

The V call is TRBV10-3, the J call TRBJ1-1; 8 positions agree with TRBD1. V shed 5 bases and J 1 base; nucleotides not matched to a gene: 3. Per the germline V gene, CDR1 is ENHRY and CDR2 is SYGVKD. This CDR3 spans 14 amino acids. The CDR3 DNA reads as TGTGCCATCAGTAGAGACAGGGGGAACACTGAAGCTTTCTTT. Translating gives CAISRDRGNTEAFF.

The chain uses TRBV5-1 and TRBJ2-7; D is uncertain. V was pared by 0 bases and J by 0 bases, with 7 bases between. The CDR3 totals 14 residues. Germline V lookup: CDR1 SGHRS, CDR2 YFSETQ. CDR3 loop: CASSLAQSSYEQYF. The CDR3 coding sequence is TGCGCCAGCAGCTTGGCGCAGAGCTCCTACGAGCAGTACTTC. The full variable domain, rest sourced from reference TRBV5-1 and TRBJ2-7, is KAGVTQTPRYLIKTRGQQVTLSCSPISGHRSVSWYQQTPGQGLQFLFEYFSETQRNKGNFPGRFSGRQFSNSRSEMNVSTLELGDSALYLCASSLAQSSYEQYFGPGTRLTVT.

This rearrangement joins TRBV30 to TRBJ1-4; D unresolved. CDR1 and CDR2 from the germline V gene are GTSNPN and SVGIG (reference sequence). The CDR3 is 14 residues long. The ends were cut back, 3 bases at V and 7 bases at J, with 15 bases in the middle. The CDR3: CAWSLASRTEKLFF. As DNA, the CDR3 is TGTGCCTGGAGCCTCGCCAGCCGAACTGAAAAACTGTTTTTT. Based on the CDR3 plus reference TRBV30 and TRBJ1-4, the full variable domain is SQTIHQWPATLVQPVGSPLSLECTVEGTSNPNLYWYRQAAGRGLQLLFYSVGIGQISSEVPQNLSASRPQDRQFILSSKKLLLSDSGFYLCAWSLASRTEKLFFGSGTQLSVL.

CDR3 sequence: CASRRTGAVYGYTF. As DNA, the CDR3 is TGTGCCAGCAGACGGACAGGGGCTGTCTATGGCTACACCTTC. V usage is TRBV6-5 and J usage is TRBJ1-2, with TRBD1 matching over 9 bases. V lost 6 bases to trimming and J lost 4 bases; unmatched junction nucleotides: 6. The CDR3 loop spans 14 amino acids. Germline V lookup: CDR1 MNHEY, CDR2 SVGAGI.

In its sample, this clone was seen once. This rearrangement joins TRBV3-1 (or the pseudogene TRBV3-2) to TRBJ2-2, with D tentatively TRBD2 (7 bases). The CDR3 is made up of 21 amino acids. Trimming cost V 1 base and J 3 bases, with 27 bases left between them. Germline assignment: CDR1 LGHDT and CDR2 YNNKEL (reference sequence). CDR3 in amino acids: CASSQVVGGRPAKGDTGELFF. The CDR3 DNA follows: TGTGCCAGCAGCCAAGTCGTCGGGGGGCGCCCCGCGAAAGGGGACACCGGGGAGCTGTTTTTT.

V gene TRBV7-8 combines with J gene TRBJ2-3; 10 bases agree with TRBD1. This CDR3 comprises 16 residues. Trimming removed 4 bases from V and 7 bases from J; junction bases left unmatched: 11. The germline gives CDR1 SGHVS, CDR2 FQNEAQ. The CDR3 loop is CASSSGGTGAWNTQYF. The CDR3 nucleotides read TGTGCCAGCAGCTCGGGGGGGACAGGGGCATGGAATACGCAGTATTTT. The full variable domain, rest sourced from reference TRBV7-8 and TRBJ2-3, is GAGVSQSPRYKVAKRGQDVALRCDPISGHVSLFWYQQALGQGPEFLTYFQNEAQLDKSGLPSDRFFAERPEGSVSTLKIQRTQQEDSAVYLCASSSGGTGAWNTQYFGPGTRLTVL.

CDR3 nucleotides: TGTGCCAGCCTTGAACCAGGGTACACAGATACGCAGTATTTT. Its protein is CASLEPGYTDTQYF. The chain links TRBV2 to TRBJ2-3; a weak D match, TRBD1 (5 bases). CDR3 length: 14 amino acids. The V end was cut by 8 bases, the J end by 2 bases, with 14 bases between. Looked up from germline, CDR1 is SNHLY and CDR2 is FYNNEI.

The CDR3 DNA reads TGTGCCATCAGTGAGTCTGCGGCAGGGCAGAGTTACTATGGCTACACCTTC. Its protein is CAISESAAGQSYYGYTF. This chain links TRBV10-3 with TRBJ1-2, with D tentatively TRBD1 (5 bases). V was cut by 0 bases and J by 3 bases, with 17 bases left in between. Germline CDR1 reads ENHRY; CDR2 reads SYGVKD. This CDR3 has 17 amino acids.

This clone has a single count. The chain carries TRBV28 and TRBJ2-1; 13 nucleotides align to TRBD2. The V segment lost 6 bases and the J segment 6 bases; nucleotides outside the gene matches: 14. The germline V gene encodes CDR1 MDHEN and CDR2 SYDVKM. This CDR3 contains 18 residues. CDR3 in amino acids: CASSPGLAGPKGGNEQFF. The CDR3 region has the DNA TGTGCCAGCAGCCCGGGACTAGCGGGACCCAAGGGAGGCAATGAGCAGTTCTTC.

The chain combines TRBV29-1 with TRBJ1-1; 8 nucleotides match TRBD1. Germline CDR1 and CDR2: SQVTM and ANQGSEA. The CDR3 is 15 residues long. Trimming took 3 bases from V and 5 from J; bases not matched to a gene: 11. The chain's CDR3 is CSVEIQGVSKTEAFF. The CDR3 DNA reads TGCAGCGTTGAGATACAGGGGGTTTCGAAGACTGAAGCTTTCTTT.

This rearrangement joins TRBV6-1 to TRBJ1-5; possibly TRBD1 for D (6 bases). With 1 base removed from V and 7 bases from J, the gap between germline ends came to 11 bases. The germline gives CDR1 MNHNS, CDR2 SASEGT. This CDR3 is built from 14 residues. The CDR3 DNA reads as TGTGCCAGCAGTGAAGGGACAGCCCGCCAGCCCCAGCATTTT. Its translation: CASSEGTARQPQHF.

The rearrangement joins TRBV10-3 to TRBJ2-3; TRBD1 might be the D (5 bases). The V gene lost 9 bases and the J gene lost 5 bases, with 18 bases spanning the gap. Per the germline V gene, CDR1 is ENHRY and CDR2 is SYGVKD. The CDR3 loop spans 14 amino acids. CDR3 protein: CAISSLGQQDTQYF. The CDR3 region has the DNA TGTGCCATTTCCTCTTTGGGGCAACAAGATACGCAGTATTTT.

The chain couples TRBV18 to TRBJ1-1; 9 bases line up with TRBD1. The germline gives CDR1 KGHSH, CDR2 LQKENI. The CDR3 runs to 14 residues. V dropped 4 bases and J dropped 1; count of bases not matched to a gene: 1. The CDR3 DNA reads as TGTGCCAGCTCACAGGACAGGGGGAACACTGAAGCTTTCTTT. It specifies CASSQDRGNTEAFF.

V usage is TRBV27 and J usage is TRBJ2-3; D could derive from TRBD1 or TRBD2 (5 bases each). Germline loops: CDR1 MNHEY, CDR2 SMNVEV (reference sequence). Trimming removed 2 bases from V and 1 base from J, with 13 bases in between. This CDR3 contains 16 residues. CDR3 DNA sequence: TGTGCCAGCAGTTTAAAGGGTCTGGGACGCACAGATACGCAGTATTTT. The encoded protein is CASSLKGLGRTDTQYF.

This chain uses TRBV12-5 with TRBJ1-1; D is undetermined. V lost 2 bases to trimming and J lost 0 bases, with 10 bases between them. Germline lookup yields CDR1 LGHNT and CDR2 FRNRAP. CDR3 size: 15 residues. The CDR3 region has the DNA TGTGCTAGTGGTTTGCACGCGTTTATGAACACTGAAGCTTTCTTT. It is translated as CASGLHAFMNTEAFF.